The 17 T cell receptor beta chains reported below all come from one sample, sequenced in a study of T cell changes during pregnancy in multiple sclerosis. Sequencing used immunoSEQ multiplex PCR; TCRdb keeps in-frame clones, though not all of them. The table shows roughly 76,000 clones, with 85% to 95% occurring only once. The specimen was CD4+ T cells from peripheral blood mononuclear cells, collected after pregnancy. These receptors originate from a female donor with multiple sclerosis, enrolled in a pregnancy study.

This clone was detected once. The chain couples TRBV13 to TRBJ2-7, with 10 positions matching TRBD2. The CDR3 loop spans 15 amino acids. V lost 5 bases to trimming and J lost 3 bases; unmatched junction nucleotides: 7. CDR1 and CDR2 (germline): PRHDT, FYEKMQ (reference sequence). CDR3 region: CASSLAGVLLYEQYF. The CDR3 coding sequence is TGTGCCAGCAGCCTAGCGGGGGTGCTTCTCTACGAGCAGTACTTC.

The table lists this clone with a few counts. The genes are TRBV9 and TRBJ1-1; 7 nucleotides agree with TRBD1. The J segment lost 4 bases and the V segment lost 4 bases, leaving 4 bases of the junction unmatched. The CDR3 is 13 residues long. CDR1 and CDR2 from the germline V gene are SGDLS and YYNGEE. DNA of the CDR3: TGTGCCAGCAGCCAACAGGGGACCACTGAAGCTTTCTTT. It yields the protein CASSQQGTTEAFF.

The chain recombines TRBV9 with TRBJ2-7, with a tentative D call TRBD2 (5 bases). Per the germline V gene, CDR1 is SGDLS and CDR2 is YYNGEE. The CDR3 spans 14 residues. Trimming took 4 bases from V and 0 from J, leaving 11 bases between them. CDR3 in amino acids: CASSRTVSSYEQYF. The CDR3, as DNA: TGTGCCAGCAGCCGGACTGTTTCCTCCTACGAGCAGTACTTC.

The chain uses TRBV28 and TRBJ2-7; TRBD2 matches at 14 bases. After removal of 6 bases from V and 2 bases from J, the junction contained 15 bases not matched to a gene. The CDR3 loop spans 19 amino acids. CDR1 and CDR2 from the germline V gene are MDHEN and SYDVKM. Written as DNA, the CDR3 is TGTGCCAGCAGCCTCCTGGGGGGACTAGCGGGAGATGGGACCTACGAGCAGTACTTC. It yields the protein CASSLLGGLAGDGTYEQYF.

This sequence joins TRBV5-1 and TRBJ1-3; a weak D match, TRBD1 (6 bases). The ends were cut back, 1 base at V and 4 bases at J, with 9 bases in the middle. CDR1 and CDR2 from the germline V gene are SGHRS and YFSETQ. The CDR3 covers 14 residues. In nucleotides, the CDR3 is TGCGCCAGCAGCTTGTCAGGGGACGGAAACACCATATATTTT. Its protein product is CASSLSGDGNTIYF.

The chain combines TRBV4-2 with TRBJ2-5, with D perhaps matching TRBD2 (6 bases). The CDR3 extends over 14 amino acids. Germline CDR1 is LGHNA and CDR2 is YNFKEQ. The V end was cut by 4 bases, the J end by 1 base, with 10 bases between. The CDR3 bases are TGTGCCAGCAGCCCTAGCGAGCCCCAAGAGACCCAGTACTTC. It encodes CASSPSEPQETQYF.

The chain employs TRBV9 and TRBJ2-1; D perhaps matches TRBD2 (6 bases). The CDR3 runs 15 residues. V was pared by 0 bases and J by 4 bases, with 11 bases between. Germline V CDR1 and CDR2: SGDLS, YYNGEE. CDR3 residues: CASSVGNSGYNEQFF. For the CDR3, the DNA is TGTGCCAGCAGCGTAGGGAATAGCGGTTACAATGAGCAGTTCTTC. Full variable domain (rest looked up from reference TRBV9 and TRBJ2-1): DSGVTQTPKHLITATGQRVTLRCSPRSGDLSVYWYQQSLDQGLQFLIQYYNGEERAKGNILERFSAQQFPDLHSELNLSSLELGDSALYFCASSVGNSGYNEQFFGPGTRLTVL.

The V gene is TRBV7-2, the J gene TRBJ2-7, with 8 bases fitting TRBD1. The V segment lost 4 bases and the J segment 2 bases; nucleotides outside the gene matches: 10. The CDR3 has 16 residues. Germline V CDR1 and CDR2: SGHTA, FQGNSA. This CDR3 is CASSSNQGAGTYEQYF. The CDR3 nucleotides are TGTGCCAGCAGCTCAAACCAGGGGGCAGGTACCTACGAGCAGTACTTC.

The rearrangement links TRBV5-1 to TRBJ2-5; TRBD2 aligns across 11 bases. With 6 bases clipped from V and 5 bases from J, the junction kept 12 bases outside the gene matches. This CDR3 is 16 amino acids long. In germline, CDR1 is SGHRS, CDR2 YFSETQ. For the CDR3, the DNA is TGCGCCAGCATGGTCCTAGCGGGAGGTCGGGAGGAGACCCAGTACTTC. Amino acid sequence: CASMVLAGGREETQYF.

The chain has TRBV27 and TRBJ2-2; the D gene is possibly TRBD1 (6 bases). The CDR3 sequence is 17 residues long. With 2 bases removed from V and 7 bases from J, the gap between germline ends came to 20 bases. The V gene's germline CDR1 is MNHEY and CDR2 SMNVEV (reference sequence). The CDR3 DNA reads as TGTGCCAGCAGTTTACTCCCTTTGGGGGCAGGCGGCGGGGAGCTGTTTTTT. The encoded protein is CASSLLPLGAGGGELFF.

The genes are TRBV27 and TRBJ1-5; 7 positions match TRBD1. The CDR3 runs to 13 residues. Trimming cost V 7 bases and J 6 bases; bases outside gene matches: 6. CDR1 and CDR2 (germline): MNHEY, SMNVEV (reference sequence). This chain's CDR3 is CASKEGAGQPQHF. The CDR3 bases are TGTGCCAGCAAGGAGGGGGCGGGTCAGCCCCAGCATTTT.

The V call is TRBV28, the J call TRBJ2-1, with D possibly TRBD2 on 6 matching bases. The length of the CDR3 is 15 residues. Trimming pared 3 bases from V and 5 bases from J, leaving 14 bases between. CDR1 and CDR2 from the germline V gene are MDHEN and SYDVKM. The CDR3 region is CASSLGGPGDNEQFF. DNA of the CDR3: TGTGCCAGCAGTTTGGGGGGTCCGGGGGACAATGAGCAGTTCTTC.

The chain joins TRBV6-5 to TRBJ2-2, with 7 positions matching TRBD2. Germline V gene lookup returns CDR1 MNHEY and CDR2 SVGAGI. The V and J ends lost 10 bases and 3 bases, in that order; junction bases with no gene match: 11. This CDR3 comprises 15 residues. CDR3 residues: CATNRGGKYTGELFF. Written as DNA, the CDR3 is TGTGCCACCAATCGGGGAGGGAAGTACACCGGGGAGCTGTTTTTT.

This clone was counted a single time. The chain has TRBV5-4 and TRBJ2-5; 7 bases align to TRBD1. The CDR3 runs to 14 residues. V lost 4 bases to trimming and J lost 2 bases; unmatched junction nucleotides: 5. Per the germline V gene, CDR1 is SGHNT and CDR2 is YYREEE (reference sequence). CDR3 region: CASSTGTEQETQYF. In DNA, the CDR3 is TGTGCCAGCAGCACAGGGACAGAGCAAGAGACCCAGTACTTC.

The chain combines TRBV10-2 with TRBJ2-7; TRBD1 matches at 7 bases. The CDR3 has 13 amino acids. The germline V gene has CDR1 WSHSY and CDR2 SAAADI. The V and J ends lost 6 bases and 3 bases, in that order; junction bases with no gene match: 5. This CDR3 is CASRDRVLYEQYF. DNA for the CDR3: TGCGCCAGCAGAGACAGGGTTCTCTACGAGCAGTACTTC.

The rearrangement uses TRBV30 and TRBJ1-2; TRBD1 agrees at 7 bases. Germline CDR1 reads GTSNPN; CDR2 reads SVGIG (reference sequence). This CDR3 spans 15 amino acids. The J segment lost 0 bases and the V segment lost 3 bases, leaving 7 bases of the junction unmatched. The CDR3 coding sequence is TGTGCCTGGAGGGCTTCGACAGGGCCTAACTATGGCTACACCTTC. The encoded protein is CAWRASTGPNYGYTF.

Written as DNA, the CDR3 is TGTGCCAGCAGTTCCCTTAGCGGGGGGGCCGAGACCCAGTACTTC. The encoded protein is CASSSLSGGAETQYF. This chain connects TRBV2 to TRBJ2-5; 11 bases align to TRBD2. CDR3 length: 15 residues. Trimming cost V 5 bases and J 5 bases; bases outside gene matches: 7. Germline CDR1 is SNHLY and CDR2 is FYNNEI.